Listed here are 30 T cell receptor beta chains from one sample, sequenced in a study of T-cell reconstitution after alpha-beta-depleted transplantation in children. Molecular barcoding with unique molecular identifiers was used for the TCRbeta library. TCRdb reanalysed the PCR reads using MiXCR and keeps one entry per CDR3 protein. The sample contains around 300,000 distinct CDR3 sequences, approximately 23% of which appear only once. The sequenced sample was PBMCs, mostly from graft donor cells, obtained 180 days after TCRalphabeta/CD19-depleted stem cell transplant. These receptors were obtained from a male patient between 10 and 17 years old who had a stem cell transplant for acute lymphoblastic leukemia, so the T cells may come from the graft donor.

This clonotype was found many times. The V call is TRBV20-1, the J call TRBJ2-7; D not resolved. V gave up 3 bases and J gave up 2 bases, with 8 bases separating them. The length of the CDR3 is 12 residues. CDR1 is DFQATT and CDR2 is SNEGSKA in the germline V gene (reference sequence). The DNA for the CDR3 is TGCAGTGCTAGTCAGATTACCTACGAGCAGTACTTC. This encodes CSASQITYEQYF.

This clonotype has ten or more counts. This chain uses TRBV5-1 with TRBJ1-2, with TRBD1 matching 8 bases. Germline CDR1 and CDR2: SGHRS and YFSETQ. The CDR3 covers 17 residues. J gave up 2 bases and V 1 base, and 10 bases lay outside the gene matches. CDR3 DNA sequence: TGCGCCAGCAGCTTGTCCACCGGACAGGGTCGGAACTATGGCTACACCTTC. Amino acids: CASSLSTGQGRNYGYTF.

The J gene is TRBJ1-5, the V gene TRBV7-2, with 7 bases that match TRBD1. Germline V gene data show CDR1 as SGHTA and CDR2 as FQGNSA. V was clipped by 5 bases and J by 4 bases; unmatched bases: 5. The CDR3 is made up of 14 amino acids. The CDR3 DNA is TGTGCCAGCAGCCAGGGACAGCAAAATCAGCCCCAGCATTTT. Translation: CASSQGQQNQPQHF.

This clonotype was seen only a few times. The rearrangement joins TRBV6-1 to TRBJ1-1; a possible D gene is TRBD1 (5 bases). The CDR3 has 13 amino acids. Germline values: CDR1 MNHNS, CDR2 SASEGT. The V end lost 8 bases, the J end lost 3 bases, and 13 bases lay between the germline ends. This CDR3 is CASLSVRDTEAFF. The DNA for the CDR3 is TGTGCCAGCCTTTCGGTCAGGGACACTGAAGCTTTCTTT.

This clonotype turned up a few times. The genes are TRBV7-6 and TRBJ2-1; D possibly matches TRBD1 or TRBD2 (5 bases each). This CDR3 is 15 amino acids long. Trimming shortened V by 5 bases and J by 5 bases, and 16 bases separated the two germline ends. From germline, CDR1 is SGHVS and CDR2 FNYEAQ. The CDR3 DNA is TGTGCCAGCAGCATATTCCGGGACGGTAACAATGAGCAGTTCTTC. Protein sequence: CASSIFRDGNNEQFF.

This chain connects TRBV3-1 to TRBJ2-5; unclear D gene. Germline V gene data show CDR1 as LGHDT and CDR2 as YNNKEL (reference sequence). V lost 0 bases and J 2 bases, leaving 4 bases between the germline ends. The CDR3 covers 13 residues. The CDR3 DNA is TGTGCCAGCAGCCAAGATTTGCAAGAGACCCAGTACTTC. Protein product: CASSQDLQETQYF.

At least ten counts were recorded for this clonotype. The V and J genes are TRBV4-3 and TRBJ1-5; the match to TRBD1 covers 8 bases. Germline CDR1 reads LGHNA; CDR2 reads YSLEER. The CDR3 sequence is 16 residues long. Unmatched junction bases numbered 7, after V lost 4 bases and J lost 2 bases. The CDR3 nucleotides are TGCGCCAGCAGCCCCGGACAGGGTCATGGCAATCAGCCCCAGCATTTT. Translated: CASSPGQGHGNQPQHF.

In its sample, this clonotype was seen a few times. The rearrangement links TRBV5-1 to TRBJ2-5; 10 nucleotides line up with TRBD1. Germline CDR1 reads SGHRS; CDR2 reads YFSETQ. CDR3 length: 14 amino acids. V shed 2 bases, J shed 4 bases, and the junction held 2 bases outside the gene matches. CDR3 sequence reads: CASSFGDRGETQYF. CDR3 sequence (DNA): TGCGCCAGCAGCTTTGGGGACAGGGGAGAGACCCAGTACTTC.

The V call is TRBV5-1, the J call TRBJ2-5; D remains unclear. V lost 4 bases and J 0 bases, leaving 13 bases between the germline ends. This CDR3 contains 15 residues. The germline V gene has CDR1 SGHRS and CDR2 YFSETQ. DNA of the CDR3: TGCGCCAGCAGCCCTCGTGTACCGTACCAAGAGACCCAGTACTTC. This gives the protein CASSPRVPYQETQYF.

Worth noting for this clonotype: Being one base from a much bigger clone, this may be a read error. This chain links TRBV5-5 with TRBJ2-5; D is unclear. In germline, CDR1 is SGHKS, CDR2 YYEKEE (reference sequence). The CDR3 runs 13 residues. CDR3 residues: CAISSWGQETQYF. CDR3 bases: TGTGCCATCAGCTCCTGGGGACAAGAGACCCAGTACTTC.

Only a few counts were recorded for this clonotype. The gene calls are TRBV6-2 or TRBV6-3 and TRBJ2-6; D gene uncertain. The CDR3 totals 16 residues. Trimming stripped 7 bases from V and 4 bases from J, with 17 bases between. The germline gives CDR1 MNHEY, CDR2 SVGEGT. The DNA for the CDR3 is TGTGCCAGCACTTTACTGCCCCCAGCGGGGGCCAACGTCCTGACTTTC. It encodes CASTLLPPAGANVLTF.

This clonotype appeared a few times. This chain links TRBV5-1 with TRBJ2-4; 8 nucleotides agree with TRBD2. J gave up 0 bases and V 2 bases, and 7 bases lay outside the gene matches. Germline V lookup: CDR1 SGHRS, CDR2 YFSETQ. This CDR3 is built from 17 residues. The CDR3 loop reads CASSLVVAGLAKNIQYF. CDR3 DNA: TGCGCCAGCAGCTTAGTAGTAGCGGGATTAGCCAAAAACATTCAGTACTTC.

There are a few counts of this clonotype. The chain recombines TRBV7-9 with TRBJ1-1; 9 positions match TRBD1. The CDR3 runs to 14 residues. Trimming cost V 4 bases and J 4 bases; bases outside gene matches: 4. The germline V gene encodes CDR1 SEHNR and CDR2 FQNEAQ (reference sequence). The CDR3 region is CASSYRDRVTEAFF. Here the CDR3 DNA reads TGTGCCAGCAGCTACCGGGACAGGGTCACTGAAGCTTTCTTT.

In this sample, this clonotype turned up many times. The CDR3 sequence: CSVELGGPTGELFF. The CDR3 region has the DNA TGCAGCGTTGAATTAGGAGGGCCCACCGGGGAGCTGTTTTTT. The rearrangement joins TRBV29-1 to TRBJ2-2; tentatively, D is TRBD2 (6 bases). V lost 2 bases, J lost 4 bases, and 11 bases lay in between. Germline V gene sequence: CDR1 SQVTM, CDR2 ANQGSEA. There are 14 residues in the CDR3.

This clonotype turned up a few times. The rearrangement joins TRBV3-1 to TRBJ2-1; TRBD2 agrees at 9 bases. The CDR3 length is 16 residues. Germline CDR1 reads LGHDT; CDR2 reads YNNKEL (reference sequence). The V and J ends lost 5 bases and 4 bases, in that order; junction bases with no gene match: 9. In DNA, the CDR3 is TGTGCCAGCAGCGCGCGAACTAGCGGGTATTACAATGAGCAGTTCTTC. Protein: CASSARTSGYYNEQFF.

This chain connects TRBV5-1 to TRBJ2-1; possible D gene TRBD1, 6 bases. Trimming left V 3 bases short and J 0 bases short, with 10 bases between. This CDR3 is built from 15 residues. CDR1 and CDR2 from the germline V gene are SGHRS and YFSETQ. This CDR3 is CASSSTGISYNEQFF. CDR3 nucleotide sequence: TGCGCCAGCAGCTCAACAGGGATCTCCTACAATGAGCAGTTCTTC.

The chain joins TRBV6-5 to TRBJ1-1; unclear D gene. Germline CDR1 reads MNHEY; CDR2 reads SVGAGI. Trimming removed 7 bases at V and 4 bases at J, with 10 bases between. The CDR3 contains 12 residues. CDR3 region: CASKDGLTEAFF. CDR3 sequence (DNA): TGTGCCAGCAAAGACGGCCTCACTGAAGCTTTCTTT.

The CDR3 sequence: CASSRRAIPFRTSGTSTDTQYF. CDR3 in DNA: TGCGCCAGCAGCCGGAGGGCCATCCCTTTCAGGACTAGCGGGACTAGCACAGATACGCAGTATTTT. The chain recombines TRBV4-3 with TRBJ2-3, with TRBD2 matching over 12 bases. CDR3 length equals 22 residues. Germline CDR1 LGHNA, CDR2 YSLEER. V gave up 4 bases and J gave up 0 bases; unmatched junction bases: 20.

CDR3 region: CSARSPMRQGSYEQYF. The CDR3 DNA is TGCAGTGCTAGATCCCCTATGAGACAGGGATCCTACGAGCAGTACTTC. V gene TRBV20-1 combines with J gene TRBJ2-7; 7 positions agree with TRBD1. Germline CDR1 DFQATT, CDR2 SNEGSKA (reference sequence). V shed 2 bases and J 1 base; nucleotides not matched to a gene: 11. CDR3 length: 16 residues.

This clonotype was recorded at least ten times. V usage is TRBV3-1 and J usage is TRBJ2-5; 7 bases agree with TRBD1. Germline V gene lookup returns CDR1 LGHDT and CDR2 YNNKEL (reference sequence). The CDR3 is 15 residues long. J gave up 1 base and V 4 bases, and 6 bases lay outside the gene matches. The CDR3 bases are TGTGCCAGCAGCCCTGACAGGGACATCCAAGAGACCCAGTACTTC. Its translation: CASSPDRDIQETQYF.

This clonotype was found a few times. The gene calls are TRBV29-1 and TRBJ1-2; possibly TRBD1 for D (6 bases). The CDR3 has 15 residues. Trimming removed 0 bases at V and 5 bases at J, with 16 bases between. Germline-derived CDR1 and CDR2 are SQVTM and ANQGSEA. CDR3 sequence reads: CSVEDSRRTGYGYTF. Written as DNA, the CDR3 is TGCAGCGTTGAAGATAGCCGCAGAACAGGGTATGGCTACACCTTC.

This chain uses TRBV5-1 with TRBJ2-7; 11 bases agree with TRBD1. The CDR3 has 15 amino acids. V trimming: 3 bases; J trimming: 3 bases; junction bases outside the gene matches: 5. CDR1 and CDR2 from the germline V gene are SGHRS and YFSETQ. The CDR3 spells CASSWGTGGNYEQYF. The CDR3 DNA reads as TGCGCCAGCAGCTGGGGGACAGGGGGAAACTACGAGCAGTACTTC.

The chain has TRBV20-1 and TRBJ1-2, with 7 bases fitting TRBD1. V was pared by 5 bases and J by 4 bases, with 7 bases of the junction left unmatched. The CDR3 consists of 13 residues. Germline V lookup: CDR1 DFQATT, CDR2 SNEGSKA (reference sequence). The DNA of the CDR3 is TGCAGTGCTGACAGGGTTAGGGGCTATGGCTACACCTTC. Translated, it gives CSADRVRGYGYTF.

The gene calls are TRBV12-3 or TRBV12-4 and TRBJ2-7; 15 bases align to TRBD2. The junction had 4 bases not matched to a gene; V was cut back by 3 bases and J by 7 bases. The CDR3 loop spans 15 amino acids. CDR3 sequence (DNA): TGTGCCAGCAGTTTCGGGACTAGCGGGAGGCTGGAGCAGTACTTC. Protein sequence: CASSFGTSGRLEQYF.

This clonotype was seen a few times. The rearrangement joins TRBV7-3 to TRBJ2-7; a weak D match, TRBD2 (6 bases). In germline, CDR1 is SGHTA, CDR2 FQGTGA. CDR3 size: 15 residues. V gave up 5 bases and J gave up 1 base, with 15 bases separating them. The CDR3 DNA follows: TGTGCCAGCAGCGTACAACTCGGGACTTCCTACGAGCAGTACTTC. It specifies CASSVQLGTSYEQYF.

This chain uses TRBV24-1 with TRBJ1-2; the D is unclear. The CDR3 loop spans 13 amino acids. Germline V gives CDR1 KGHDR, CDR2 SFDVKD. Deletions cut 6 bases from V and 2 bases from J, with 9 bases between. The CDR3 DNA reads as TGTGCCACCAGTCGGACGGGAAACTATGGCTACACCTTC. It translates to CATSRTGNYGYTF.

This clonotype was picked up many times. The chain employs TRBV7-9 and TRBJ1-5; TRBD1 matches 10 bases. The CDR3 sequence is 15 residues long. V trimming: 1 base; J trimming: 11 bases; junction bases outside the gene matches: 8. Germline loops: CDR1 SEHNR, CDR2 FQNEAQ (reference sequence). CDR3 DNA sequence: TGTGCCAGCAGCTTAGAGGGACAGGGGTTTGCAGCCCAGCATTTT. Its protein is CASSLEGQGFAAQHF.

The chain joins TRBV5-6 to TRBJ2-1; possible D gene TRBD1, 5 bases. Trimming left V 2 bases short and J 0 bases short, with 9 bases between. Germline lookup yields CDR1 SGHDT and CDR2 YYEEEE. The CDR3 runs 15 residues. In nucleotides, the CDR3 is TGTGCCAGCAGCTTCCGGACATCCTCCTACAATGAGCAGTTCTTC. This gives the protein CASSFRTSSYNEQFF.

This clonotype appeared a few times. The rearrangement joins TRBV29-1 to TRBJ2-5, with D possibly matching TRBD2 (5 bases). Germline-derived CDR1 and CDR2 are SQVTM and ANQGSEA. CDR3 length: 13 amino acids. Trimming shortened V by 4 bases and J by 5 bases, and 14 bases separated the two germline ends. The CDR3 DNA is TGCAGCGTTGGAGGGCGGGTTGGGGAGACCCAGTACTTC. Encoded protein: CSVGGRVGETQYF.

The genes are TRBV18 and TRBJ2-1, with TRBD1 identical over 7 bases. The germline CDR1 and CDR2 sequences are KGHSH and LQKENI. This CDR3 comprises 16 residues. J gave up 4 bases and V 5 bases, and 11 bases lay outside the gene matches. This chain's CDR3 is CASSVSTGAIYNEQFF. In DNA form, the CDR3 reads TGTGCCAGCTCAGTGTCCACAGGGGCCATTTACAATGAGCAGTTCTTC.